The table lists the clone carrying this TCR beta chain with many counts. TRAV and TRBV primers primed cDNA for both TCRalpha and TCRbeta. Amplification, which lasted approximately 19 PCR cycles, used a constant-region primer and V-primer adapter to amplify TCRs. TCRdb redid the calling of the reads with MiXCR, one entry per CDR3 protein. The sample has roughly 90,000 distinct CDR3 sequences, 20% to 25% seen once. Described time point: after trial treatment. Treatment described: LDRT plus nivolumab, ipilimumab, low-dose cyclophosphamide and aspirin (RACIN trial). These data are taken from a study of low-dose radiotherapy and immunotherapy resistance in tumors. Background on the study: Aspirin was administered orally at 300 mg daily for four cycles, commencing on cycle 1 day 1.

This TCR derives from a female donor with ovarian cancer. The sample consisted of PBMCs, taken after low-dose radiotherapy plus immunotherapy.

CDR3 sequence reads: CSAPDRVNRNEQYF. CDR3 DNA sequence: TGCAGTGCCCCGGACAGGGTAAATAGGAACGAGCAGTACTTC. The chain employs TRBV20-1 and TRBJ2-7, with 8 bases that match TRBD1. CDR1 and CDR2 (germline): DFQATT, SNEGSKA (reference sequence). V dropped 6 bases and J dropped 5; count of bases not matched to a gene: 12. CDR3 length: 14 residues.